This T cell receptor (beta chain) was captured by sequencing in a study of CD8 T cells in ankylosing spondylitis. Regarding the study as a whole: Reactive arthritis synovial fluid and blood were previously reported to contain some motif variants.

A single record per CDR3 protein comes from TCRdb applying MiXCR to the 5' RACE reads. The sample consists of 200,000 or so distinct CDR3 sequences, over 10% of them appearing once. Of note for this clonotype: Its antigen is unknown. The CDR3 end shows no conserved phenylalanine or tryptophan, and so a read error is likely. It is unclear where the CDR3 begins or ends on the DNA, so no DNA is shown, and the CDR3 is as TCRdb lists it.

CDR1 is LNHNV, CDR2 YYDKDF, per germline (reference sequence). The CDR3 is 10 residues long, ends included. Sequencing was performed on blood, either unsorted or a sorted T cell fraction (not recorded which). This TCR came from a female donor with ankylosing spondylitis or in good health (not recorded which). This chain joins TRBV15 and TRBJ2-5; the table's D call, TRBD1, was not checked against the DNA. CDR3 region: CATSRGPLLL.